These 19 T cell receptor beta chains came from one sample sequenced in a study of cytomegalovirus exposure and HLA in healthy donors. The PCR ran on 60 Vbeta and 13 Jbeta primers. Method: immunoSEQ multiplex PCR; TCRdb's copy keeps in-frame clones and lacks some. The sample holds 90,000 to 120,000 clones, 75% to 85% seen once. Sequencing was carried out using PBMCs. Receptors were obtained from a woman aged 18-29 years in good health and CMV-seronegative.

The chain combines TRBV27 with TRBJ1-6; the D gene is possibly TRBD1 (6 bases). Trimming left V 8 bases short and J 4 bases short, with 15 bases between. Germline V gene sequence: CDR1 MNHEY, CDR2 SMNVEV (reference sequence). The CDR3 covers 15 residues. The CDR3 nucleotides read TGTGCCAGCGGAAGAGTACAGGGATATAATTCACCCCTCCACTTT. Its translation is CASGRVQGYNSPLHF.

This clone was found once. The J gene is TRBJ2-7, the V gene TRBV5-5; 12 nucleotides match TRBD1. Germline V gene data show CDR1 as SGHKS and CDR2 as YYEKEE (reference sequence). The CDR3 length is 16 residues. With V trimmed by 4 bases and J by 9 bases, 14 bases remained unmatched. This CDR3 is CASSLTSGTGGFGQYF. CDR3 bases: TGTGCCAGCAGCCTAACTTCCGGGACAGGGGGCTTCGGGCAGTACTTC.

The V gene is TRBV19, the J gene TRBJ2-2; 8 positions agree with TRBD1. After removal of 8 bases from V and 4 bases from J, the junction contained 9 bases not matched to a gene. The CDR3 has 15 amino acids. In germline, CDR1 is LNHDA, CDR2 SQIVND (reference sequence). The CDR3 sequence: CASGQGMEGTGELFF. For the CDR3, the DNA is TGTGCCAGTGGACAGGGAATGGAGGGCACCGGGGAGCTGTTTTTT.

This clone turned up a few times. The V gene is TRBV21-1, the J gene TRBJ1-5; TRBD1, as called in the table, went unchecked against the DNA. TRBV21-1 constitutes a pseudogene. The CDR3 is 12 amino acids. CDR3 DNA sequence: TGTGCCAGCAGCTCACAGTACCAGCCCCAGCATTTT. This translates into CASSSQYQPQHF.

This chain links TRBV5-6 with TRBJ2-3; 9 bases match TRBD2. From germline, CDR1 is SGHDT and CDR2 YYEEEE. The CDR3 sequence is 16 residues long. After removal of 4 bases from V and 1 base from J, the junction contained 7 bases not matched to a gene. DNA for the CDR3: TGTGCCAGCAGCACCCAGACTAGCGGTGGCACAGATACGCAGTATTTT. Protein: CASSTQTSGGTDTQYF.

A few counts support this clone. CDR3 in DNA: TGTGCCAGCAGCTCTCGTCTGAACACTGAAGCTTTCTTT. Its protein product is CASSSRLNTEAFF. This chain uses TRBV7-3 with TRBJ1-1, with no clear D. The V gene's germline CDR1 is SGHTA and CDR2 FQGTGA. Trimming stripped 4 bases from V and 0 bases from J, with 6 bases between. The CDR3 runs to 13 residues.

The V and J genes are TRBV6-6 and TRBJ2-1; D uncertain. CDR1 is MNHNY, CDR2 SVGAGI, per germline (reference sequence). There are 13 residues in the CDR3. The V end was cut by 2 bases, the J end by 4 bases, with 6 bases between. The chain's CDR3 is CASSYLRYNEQFF. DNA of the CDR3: TGTGCCAGCAGTTACCTGCGGTACAATGAGCAGTTCTTC.

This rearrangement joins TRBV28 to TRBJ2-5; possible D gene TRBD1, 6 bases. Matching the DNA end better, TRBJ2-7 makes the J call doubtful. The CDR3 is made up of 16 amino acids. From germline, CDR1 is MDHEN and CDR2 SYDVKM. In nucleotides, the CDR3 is TGTGCCAGCAGTTCCCCTGGCGACAGGTTCTCCTACGAGCAGTACTTC. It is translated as CASSSPGDRFSYEQYF.

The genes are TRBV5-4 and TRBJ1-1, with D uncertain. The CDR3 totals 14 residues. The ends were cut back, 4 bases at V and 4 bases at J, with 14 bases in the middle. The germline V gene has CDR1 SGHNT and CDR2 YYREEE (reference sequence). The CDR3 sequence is CASSGPRGFTEAFF. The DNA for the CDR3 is TGTGCCAGCAGCGGGCCCCGGGGTTTCACTGAAGCTTTCTTT.

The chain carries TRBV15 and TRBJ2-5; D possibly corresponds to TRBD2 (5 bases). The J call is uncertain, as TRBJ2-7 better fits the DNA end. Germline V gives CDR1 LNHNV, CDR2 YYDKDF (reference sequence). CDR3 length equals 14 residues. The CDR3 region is CATSRAVTDYEQYF. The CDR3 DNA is TGTGCCACCAGTCGAGCGGTTACCGACTACGAGCAGTACTTC.

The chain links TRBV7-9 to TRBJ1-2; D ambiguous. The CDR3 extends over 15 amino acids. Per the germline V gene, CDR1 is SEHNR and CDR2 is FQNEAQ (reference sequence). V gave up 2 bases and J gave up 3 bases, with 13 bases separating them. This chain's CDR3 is CASSLMEGGDYGYTF. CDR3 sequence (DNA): TGTGCCAGCAGCTTAATGGAGGGCGGTGACTATGGCTACACCTTC.

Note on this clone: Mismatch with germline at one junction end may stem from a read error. As DNA, the CDR3 is TGTTCCAGCAGCTTAAGTTTCACCCGGCAGGGGGCTCATGAAAAACTGTTTTTT. Encoded protein: CSSSLSFTRQGAHEKLFF. The chain is built from TRBV7-9 and TRBJ1-4, with TRBD1 identical over 8 bases. The CDR3 loop spans 18 amino acids. Per the germline V gene, CDR1 is SEHNR and CDR2 is FQNEAQ (reference sequence).

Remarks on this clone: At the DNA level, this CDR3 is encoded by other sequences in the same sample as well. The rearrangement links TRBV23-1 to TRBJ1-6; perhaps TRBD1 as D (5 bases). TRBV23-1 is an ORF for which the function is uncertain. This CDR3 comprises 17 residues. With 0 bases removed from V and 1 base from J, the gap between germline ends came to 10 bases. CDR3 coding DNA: TGCGCCAGCAGTCAATCGGGGGAGGGGTCCTATAATTCACCCCTCCACTTT. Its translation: CASSQSGEGSYNSPLHF.

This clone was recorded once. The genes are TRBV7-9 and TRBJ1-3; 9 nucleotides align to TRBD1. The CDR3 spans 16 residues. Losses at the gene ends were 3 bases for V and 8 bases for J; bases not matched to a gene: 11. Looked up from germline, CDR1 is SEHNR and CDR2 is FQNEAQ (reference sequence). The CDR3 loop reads CASSFDPGQGSDTIYF. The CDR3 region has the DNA TGTGCCAGCAGCTTCGACCCCGGACAGGGGTCGGACACCATATATTTT.

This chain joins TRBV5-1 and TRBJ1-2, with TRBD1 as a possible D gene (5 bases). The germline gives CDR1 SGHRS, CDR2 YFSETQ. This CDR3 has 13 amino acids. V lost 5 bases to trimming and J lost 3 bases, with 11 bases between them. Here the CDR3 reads CASRGQGYYGYTF. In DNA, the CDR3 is TGCGCCAGCAGGGGCCAGGGATACTATGGCTACACCTTC.

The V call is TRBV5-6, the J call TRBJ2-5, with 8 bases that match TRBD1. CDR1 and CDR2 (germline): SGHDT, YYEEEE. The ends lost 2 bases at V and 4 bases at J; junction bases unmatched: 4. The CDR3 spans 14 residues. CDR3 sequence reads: CASSFGQGLETQYF. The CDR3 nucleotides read TGTGCCAGCAGCTTCGGACAGGGTCTAGAGACCCAGTACTTC. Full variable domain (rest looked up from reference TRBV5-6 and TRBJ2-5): DAGVTQSPTHLIKTRGQQVTLRCSPKSGHDTVSWYQQALGQGPQFIFQYYEEEERQRGNFPDRFSGHQFPNYSSELNVNALLLGDSALYLCASSFGQGLETQYFGPGTRLLVL.

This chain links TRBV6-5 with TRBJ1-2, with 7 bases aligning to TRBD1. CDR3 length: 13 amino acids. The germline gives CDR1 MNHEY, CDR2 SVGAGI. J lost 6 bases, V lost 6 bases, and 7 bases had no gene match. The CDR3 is CASRADRADGYTF. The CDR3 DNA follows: TGTGCCAGCAGAGCTGACAGGGCGGATGGCTACACCTTC.

The CDR3 is CASSLRQSATNEKLFF. The CDR3, as DNA: TGTGCCAGCAGCTTGCGACAGTCTGCAACTAATGAAAAACTGTTTTTT. The rearrangement uses TRBV7-2 and TRBJ1-4; TRBD1 might be the D (5 bases). Germline assignment: CDR1 SGHTA and CDR2 FQGNSA. Trimming cost V 3 bases and J 0 bases, with 11 bases left between them. CDR3 length equals 16 residues.

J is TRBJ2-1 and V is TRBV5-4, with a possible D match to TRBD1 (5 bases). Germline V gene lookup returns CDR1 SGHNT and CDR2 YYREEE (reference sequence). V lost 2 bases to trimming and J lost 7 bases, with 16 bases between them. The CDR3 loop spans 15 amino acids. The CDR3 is CASSFREAYLNEQFF. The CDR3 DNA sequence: TGTGCCAGCAGCTTCAGGGAAGCTTACTTGAATGAGCAGTTCTTC.